The clone carrying this T cell receptor beta chain has a single count. Covering alpha and beta chains, TRAV- and TRBV-specific primers were used for the first-strand cDNA. TCRs underwent around 20 PCR cycles of amplification with a constant-region primer and V-primer adapter. Each CDR3 protein is one row after TCRdb ran MiXCR on the reads. The sample has 54,000 or so distinct CDR3 sequences; about 23% are singletons. V shed 10 bases and J 2 bases; nucleotides not matched to a gene: 11. The CDR3 runs 15 residues. The germline CDR1 and CDR2 sequences are ENHRY and SYGVKD. This record belongs to a study of low-dose radiotherapy and immunotherapy resistance in tumors. At the level of the study: Fractions of 0.5 Gy went to Cohort 1 every 2 weeks, totaling 6.5 Gy.

Sample time point: before trial treatment. Qualifying patients carried advanced solid tumors devoid of tumor-infiltrating lymphocytes. The receptor's source is a male donor with prostate cancer. This chain links TRBV10-3 with TRBJ1-2, with 9 bases aligning to TRBD1. This material consisted of PBMCs, taken before treatment. The CDR3 protein is CASRGQGTRNYGYTF. CDR3 bases: TGTGCCAGCCGGGGACAGGGTACCCGAAACTATGGCTACACCTTC.